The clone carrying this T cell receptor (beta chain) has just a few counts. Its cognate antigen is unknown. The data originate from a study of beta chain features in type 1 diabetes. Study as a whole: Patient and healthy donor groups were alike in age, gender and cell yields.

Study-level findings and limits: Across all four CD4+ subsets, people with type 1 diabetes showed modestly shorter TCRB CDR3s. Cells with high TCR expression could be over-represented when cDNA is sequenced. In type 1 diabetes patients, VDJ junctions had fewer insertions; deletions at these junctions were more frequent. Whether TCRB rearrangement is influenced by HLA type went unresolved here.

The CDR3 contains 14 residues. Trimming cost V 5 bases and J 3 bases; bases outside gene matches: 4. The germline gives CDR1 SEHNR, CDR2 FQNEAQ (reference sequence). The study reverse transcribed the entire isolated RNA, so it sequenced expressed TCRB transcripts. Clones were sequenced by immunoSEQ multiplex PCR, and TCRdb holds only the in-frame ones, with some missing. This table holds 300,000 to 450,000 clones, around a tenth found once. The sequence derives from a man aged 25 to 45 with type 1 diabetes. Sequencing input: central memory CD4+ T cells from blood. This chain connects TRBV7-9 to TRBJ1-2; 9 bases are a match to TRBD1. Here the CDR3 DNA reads TGTGCCAGCAGCCCTGGGACAGGGTACTATGGCTACACCTTC. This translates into CASSPGTGYYGYTF. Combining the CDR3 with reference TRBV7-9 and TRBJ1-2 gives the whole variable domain DTGVSQNPRHKITKRGQNVTFRCDPISEHNRLYWYRQTLGQGPEFLTYFQNEAQLEKSRLLSDRFSAERPKGSFSTLEIQRTEQGDSAMYLCASSPGTGYYGYTFGSGTRLTVV.